The T cell receptor (beta chain) described here comes from a study of blood T cell repertoires in COVID-19. Study summary: Samples representing acute and convalescent COVID-19 were sourced from the United States, Italy and Spain.

Germline values: CDR1 SNHLY, CDR2 FYNNEI. CDR3 length: 11 residues. J was trimmed by 7 bases and V by 9 bases; bases with no gene match: 5. Clones were read by immunoSEQ multiplex PCR, and TCRdb kept only the in-frame ones, dropping some. The sample consists of roughly 260,000 clones, around nine tenths of them appearing once. The genes are TRBV2 and TRBJ1-2; the match to TRBD1 covers 7 bases. The TCR was taken from a man in his forties or fifties who had recovered from COVID-19. The sample was peripheral blood. CDR3 protein: CARQGRSGYTF. As DNA, the CDR3 is TGTGCCAGACAGGGGAGGAGTGGCTACACCTTC. The variable domain in full, with the rest retrieved from reference TRBV2 and TRBJ1-2, is EPEVTQTPSHQVTQMGQEVILRCVPISNHLYFYWYRQILGQKVEFLVSFYNNEISEKSEIFDDQFSVERPDGSNFTLKIRSTKLEDSAMYFCARQGRSGYTFGSGTRLTVV.